Below are 23 T cell receptor beta chains sequenced from a single sample in a study of glioma-infiltrating T cells after dendritic cell vaccination. Sequencing was performed with immunoSEQ multiplex PCR; in TCRdb, only in-frame clones are kept and a portion is missing. The table shows tens of thousands of clones, with roughly 90% occurring only once. Documented time point: after dendritic cell vaccination, including at tumor progression/relapse. Sequenced here: blood, sampled after dendritic cell vaccination. These receptors all stem from a human donor with glioblastoma.

The rearrangement links TRBV2 to TRBJ2-5; 7 nucleotides line up with TRBD2. Trimming cost V 8 bases and J 5 bases; bases outside gene matches: 14. This CDR3 spans 15 amino acids. The germline V gene has CDR1 SNHLY and CDR2 FYNNEI. The CDR3 region is CASGLAIAGGETQYF. The DNA for the CDR3 is TGTGCCAGCGGTTTAGCAATAGCGGGTGGGGAGACCCAGTACTTC.

The chain employs TRBV28 and TRBJ2-1, with D perhaps matching TRBD2 (6 bases). This CDR3 comprises 15 residues. The germline V and J ends were trimmed by 3 bases and 5 bases, with 14 bases remaining between them. Germline V gene lookup returns CDR1 MDHEN and CDR2 SYDVKM. CDR3 coding DNA: TGTGCCAGCAGTTTCCTCGGGAGCAGAGACAATGAGCAGTTCTTC. It encodes CASSFLGSRDNEQFF.

The chain links TRBV15 to TRBJ2-5; 12 nucleotides match TRBD2. V lost 0 bases, J lost 4 bases, and 6 bases stayed unmatched. The CDR3 sequence is 17 residues long. From germline, CDR1 is LNHNV and CDR2 YYDKDF (reference sequence). CDR3 nucleotides: TGTGCCACCAGCAGAGAACCGCTAGCGGGGGGGGGAGAGACCCAGTACTTC. Protein product: CATSREPLAGGGETQYF.

This rearrangement joins TRBV20-1 to TRBJ2-5, with D possibly being TRBD2 (5 bases). The CDR3 has 11 residues. Germline CDR1 DFQATT, CDR2 SNEGSKA (reference sequence). The CDR3 region is CGLGGAETQYF. CDR3 sequence (DNA): TGCGGCCTTGGAGGTGCGGAGACCCAGTACTTC.

The CDR3 sequence: CASSPETGTGALFLYF. The CDR3, as DNA: TGTGCCAGCTCACCAGAAACCGGGACAGGGGCCCTCTTTCTATACTTC. This rearrangement joins TRBV18 to TRBJ2-7; TRBD1 matches 10 bases. This CDR3 has 16 amino acids. Germline-derived CDR1 and CDR2 are KGHSH and LQKENI. The J segment lost 13 bases and the V segment lost 2 bases, leaving 17 bases of the junction unmatched.

This chain uses TRBV7-2 with TRBJ2-7; 10 nucleotides match TRBD1. The CDR3 loop spans 14 amino acids. From germline, CDR1 is SGHTA and CDR2 FQGNSA. Losses at the gene ends were 5 bases for V and 7 bases for J; bases not matched to a gene: 8. The CDR3 region is CASSRRQGAGEQYF. The DNA of the CDR3 is TGTGCCAGCAGCCGCCGACAGGGGGCGGGGGAGCAGTACTTC.

The chain links TRBV28 to TRBJ1-5, with 12 bases matching TRBD1. Per germline, CDR1 MDHEN and CDR2 SYDVKM. Germline trimming cut 3 bases from V and 1 base from J; bases unmatched to any gene: 19. There are 22 residues in the CDR3. The CDR3 bases are TGTGCCAGCAGTTTCCGAGGCGGTTGGAGGGACAGGGGGCGCGGAAGCAATCAGCCCCAGCATTTT. It translates to CASSFRGGWRDRGRGSNQPQHF.

The V and J genes are TRBV27 and TRBJ2-7, with 8 positions matching TRBD2. Germline CDR1 is MNHEY and CDR2 is SMNVEV (reference sequence). The CDR3 covers 11 residues. After removal of 8 bases from V and 9 bases from J, the junction contained 6 bases not matched to a gene. The chain's CDR3 is CASGGLARQYF. The CDR3 region has the DNA TGTGCCAGCGGAGGACTAGCTCGGCAGTACTTC.

As regards this clone: One end of the junction does not line up with germline, which may come from a read error. This chain joins TRBV4-1 and TRBJ2-2, with D tentatively TRBD2 (5 bases). This CDR3 region has 16 residues. In germline, CDR1 is MGHRA, CDR2 YSYEKL. The chain's CDR3 is CASSQPTSRYTGELFF. CDR3 sequence (DNA): TGTGCCAGCAGCCAACCTACTAGTCGCTACACCGGGGAGCTGTTTTTT.

The rearrangement joins TRBV7-2 to TRBJ1-3; D remains unclear. Germline loops: CDR1 SGHTA, CDR2 FQGNSA. The CDR3 contains 15 residues. The V gene lost 2 bases and the J gene lost 4 bases, with 12 bases spanning the gap. The CDR3 here is CASSLMQAYGNTIYF. CDR3 DNA: TGTGCCAGCAGCTTAATGCAGGCCTACGGAAACACCATATATTTT.

The chain recombines TRBV15 with TRBJ2-7, with 12 bases identical to TRBD2. The ends lost 4 bases at V and 6 bases at J; junction bases unmatched: 7. The CDR3 extends over 15 amino acids. Germline CDR1 reads LNHNV; CDR2 reads YYDKDF (reference sequence). The CDR3 is CATSIEPGLAGEQYF. CDR3 bases: TGTGCCACCAGCATTGAACCGGGACTAGCGGGCGAGCAGTACTTC.

V usage is TRBV28 and J usage is TRBJ1-1; D may be TRBD1 (6 bases). The ends were cut back, 1 base at V and 3 bases at J, with 18 bases in the middle. This CDR3 comprises 17 residues. Per germline, CDR1 MDHEN and CDR2 SYDVKM. The CDR3 DNA sequence: TGTGCCAGCAGTTTATTAGTTGGAGGGGGGGGATACACTGAAGCTTTCTTT. Its protein is CASSLLVGGGGYTEAFF.

J is TRBJ2-2 and V is TRBV5-5; 9 positions agree with TRBD1. With V trimmed by 5 bases and J by 7 bases, 9 bases remained unmatched. The CDR3 totals 15 residues. Per germline, CDR1 SGHKS and CDR2 YYEKEE (reference sequence). The CDR3, as DNA: TGTGCCAGCAGTTCTGGGGACAGGGTGGGCGGGGAGCTGTTTTTT. As protein: CASSSGDRVGGELFF.

CDR3 DNA: TGTGCCAGCTCACAACGGTCGCACGAGCAGTACTTC. Its translation: CASSQRSHEQYF. The chain carries TRBV18 and TRBJ2-7, with no clear D. The V and J ends lost 4 bases and 5 bases respectively, with 9 bases between them. The germline V gene has CDR1 KGHSH and CDR2 LQKENI. This CDR3 spans 12 amino acids.

The chain carries TRBV19 and TRBJ2-7; TRBD2 matches 10 bases. In germline, CDR1 is LNHDA, CDR2 SQIVND (reference sequence). The CDR3 covers 13 residues. V was clipped by 8 bases and J by 5 bases; unmatched bases: 6. The CDR3 reads CASGGLAVDEQYF. CDR3 in DNA: TGTGCCAGTGGCGGACTAGCGGTCGACGAGCAGTACTTC. The full variable domain, its missing parts supplied by reference TRBV19 and TRBJ2-7, is DGGITQSPKYLFRKEGQNVTLSCEQNLNHDAMYWYRQDPGQGLRLIYYSQIVNDFQKGDIAEGYSVSREKKESFPLTVTSAQKNPTAFYLCASGGLAVDEQYFGPGTRLTVT.

This clone was observed a few times. This chain connects TRBV2 to TRBJ2-4, with 7 bases aligning to TRBD1. Trimming took 6 bases from V and 7 from J; bases not matched to a gene: 6. The germline V gene encodes CDR1 SNHLY and CDR2 FYNNEI. The CDR3 runs to 13 residues. In DNA form, the CDR3 reads TGTGCCAGCAGCGGCAGGGGGTACAACATTCAGTACTTC. Residues: CASSGRGYNIQYF. The full variable domain, rest sourced from reference TRBV2 and TRBJ2-4, is EPEVTQTPSHQVTQMGQEVILRCVPISNHLYFYWYRQILGQKVEFLVSFYNNEISEKSEIFDDQFSVERPDGSNFTLKIRSTKLEDSAMYFCASSGRGYNIQYFGAGTRLSVL.

This chain joins TRBV5-1 and TRBJ2-5; TRBD2 matches at 8 bases. Per germline, CDR1 SGHRS and CDR2 YFSETQ. CDR3 length: 16 amino acids. With V trimmed by 0 bases and J by 5 bases, 9 bases remained unmatched. This CDR3 is CASSLVAGRADETQYF. DNA of the CDR3: TGCGCCAGCAGCTTGGTGGCCGGGAGGGCCGATGAGACCCAGTACTTC. The whole variable domain, remainder taken from reference TRBV5-1 and TRBJ2-5, is KAGVTQTPRYLIKTRGQQVTLSCSPISGHRSVSWYQQTPGQGLQFLFEYFSETQRNKGNFPGRFSGRQFSNSRSEMNVSTLELGDSALYLCASSLVAGRADETQYFGPGTRLLVL.

The rearrangement links TRBV7-3 to TRBJ2-1; possible D gene TRBD2, 6 bases. From germline, CDR1 is SGHTA and CDR2 FQGTGA. Trimming shortened V by 8 bases and J by 4 bases, and 12 bases separated the two germline ends. The CDR3 loop spans 13 amino acids. DNA of the CDR3: TGTGCCAGCTCGGAGGGGCCGTACAATGAGCAGTTCTTC. It translates to CASSEGPYNEQFF.

V is TRBV2 and J is TRBJ1-1; D is undetermined. Germline assignment: CDR1 SNHLY and CDR2 FYNNEI. V lost 3 bases to trimming and J lost 5 bases, with 13 bases between them. CDR3 length equals 14 residues. The CDR3 region is CASSEDARVTEAFF. In nucleotides, the CDR3 is TGTGCCAGCAGTGAGGATGCTCGGGTGACTGAAGCTTTCTTT.

The rearrangement uses TRBV5-6 and TRBJ1-3; unclear D gene. In germline, CDR1 is SGHDT, CDR2 YYEEEE. V lost 1 base to trimming and J lost 4 bases, with 6 bases between them. The CDR3 consists of 13 residues. The CDR3 sequence: CASSLFGGNTIYF. The CDR3 DNA reads as TGTGCCAGCAGCTTGTTCGGGGGAAACACCATATATTTT.

The CDR3 DNA is TGTGCCACCAGCAGAGCTAGCGGGAGGAAGAATGACGAGCAGTACTTC. Amino acid sequence: CATSRASGRKNDEQYF. The V and J genes are TRBV15 and TRBJ2-7; the match to TRBD2 covers 11 bases. CDR3 length: 16 residues. Trimming at V came to 1 base and at J to 5 bases, leaving 7 bases not matched to a gene. CDR1 and CDR2 from the germline V gene are LNHNV and YYDKDF (reference sequence). Complete variable domain (other parts from reference TRBV15 and TRBJ2-7): DAMVIQNPRYQVTQFGKPVTLSCSQTLNHNVMYWYQQKSSQAPKLLFHYYDKDFNNEADTPDNFQSRRPNTSFCFLDIRSPGLGDTAMYLCATSRASGRKNDEQYFGPGTRLTVT.

V gene TRBV6-1 combines with J gene TRBJ2-7, with a possible D match to TRBD1 (6 bases). Germline CDR1 is MNHNS and CDR2 is SASEGT. This CDR3 contains 12 residues. V lost 5 bases and J 6 bases, leaving 11 bases between the germline ends. The CDR3 DNA reads as TGTGCCAGCAGTCCCGGGACATCCGAGCAGTACTTC. This sequence encodes CASSPGTSEQYF.

The chain links TRBV27 to TRBJ2-1; D uncertain. The CDR3 has 16 residues. The germline V and J ends were trimmed by 1 base and 0 bases, with 10 bases remaining between them. Germline CDR1 is MNHEY and CDR2 is SMNVEV (reference sequence). CDR3 sequence reads: CASSLLRPSSYNEQFF. CDR3 coding DNA: TGTGCCAGCAGTTTATTGCGTCCAAGCTCCTACAATGAGCAGTTCTTC.